Each of the 4 T cell receptor beta chains below was sequenced from the same sample in a study of blood T cell repertoires in COVID-19. Method: immunoSEQ multiplex PCR; TCRdb's copy keeps in-frame clones and lacks some. Among about 260,000 clones listed, 86% were seen once. The sequenced sample consisted of peripheral blood. The receptors derive from a man aged 40-50 years who had recovered from COVID-19.

This chain uses TRBV6-5 with TRBJ2-2; the D gene is possibly TRBD1 (7 bases). CDR3 length: 15 amino acids. Per the germline V gene, CDR1 is MNHEY and CDR2 is SVGAGI. Trimming pared 4 bases from V and 3 bases from J, leaving 12 bases between. The CDR3 is CASSFRGEDTGELFF. CDR3 DNA: TGTGCCAGCAGTTTCAGGGGGGAGGACACCGGGGAGCTGTTTTTT.

The V gene is TRBV19, the J gene TRBJ1-1, with unresolved D. Trimming took off 3 bases at V and 2 bases at J, with 10 bases between the two ends. The CDR3 spans 14 residues. Looked up from germline, CDR1 is LNHDA and CDR2 is SQIVND (reference sequence). The CDR3 DNA follows: TGTGCCAGTAGTATTAGAGGGAGAAACACTGAAGCTTTCTTT. Protein sequence: CASSIRGRNTEAFF.

This rearrangement joins TRBV14 to TRBJ1-3; D is uncertain. Germline lookup yields CDR1 SGHDN and CDR2 FVKESK. Trimming took 0 bases from V and 1 from J, leaving 4 bases between them. The CDR3 is 14 amino acids. The CDR3 DNA reads TGTGCCAGCAGCCAAGATTTATCTGGAAACACCATATATTTT. This translates into CASSQDLSGNTIYF.

The V call is TRBV20-1, the J call TRBJ2-7; weak D call: TRBD2 (5 bases). V lost 5 bases, J lost 6 bases, and 11 bases lay in between. Germline V gives CDR1 DFQATT, CDR2 SNEGSKA (reference sequence). The CDR3 covers 11 residues. The CDR3 sequence is CSAEEAFEQYF. CDR3 DNA sequence: TGCAGTGCTGAGGAGGCCTTCGAGCAGTACTTC.